This T cell receptor beta chain is drawn from a study of OX40 agonist ivuxolimab in advanced cancers. Profiled with immunoSEQ multiplex PCR; TCRdb holds only in-frame clones, not every one. The sample contains around 80,000 clones, about 86% of which appear only once. Concerning this clone: Its antigen is not identified.

General observations from the study: Both CD4+ and CD8+ T cell populations in blood had undergone clonal expansion by week 6 at 0.1 to 3.0 mg/kg. Not determined was the antigen specificity of the expanded peripheral T cells. Among the least clonally expanded were partial responders at 0.1-3.0 mg/kg. Expanded clones were, on average, more numerous in CD8+ T cells than in CD4+.

The CDR3 extends over 15 amino acids. In germline, CDR1 is LNHDA, CDR2 SQIVND (reference sequence). V lost 10 bases to trimming and J lost 3 bases, with 20 bases between them. The source material was CD4+ or CD8+ T cells sorted from blood, sampled in a trial of the OX40 agonist ivuxolimab. This sequence originates from an adult with an advanced solid tumor such as melanoma, head and neck, liver or kidney cancer. The rearrangement joins TRBV19 to TRBJ2-3, with TRBD2 as a possible D gene (5 bases). DNA for the CDR3: TGTGCCACCCCCCGCCGGGGAGTCAGGACAGATACGCAGTATTTT. Protein sequence: CATPRRGVRTDTQYF.